This TCR beta chain is from a study of T cell changes during pregnancy in multiple sclerosis. This clone occurred once. Trimming stripped 3 bases from V and 4 bases from J, with 17 bases between. Germline CDR1 reads SGDLS; CDR2 reads YYNGEE. This CDR3 is built from 15 residues. Sequenced by immunoSEQ multiplex PCR; TCRdb stores in-frame clones only, minus some. The sample records 70,000 or so clones, more than 75% being singletons. V gene TRBV9 combines with J gene TRBJ2-7; perhaps TRBD1 as D (6 bases). Here the sequenced sample was peripheral blood, taken in the third trimester of pregnancy. This TCR came from a female donor with multiple sclerosis, enrolled in a pregnancy study. CDR3 coding DNA: TGTGCCAGCAGCGCTTCGCCGGGACACACTTACGAGCAGTACTTC. Amino acid sequence: CASSASPGHTYEQYF.